This T cell receptor beta chain was found in a study of human T cells and chemical hapten exposure. Overall study context: Chiefly women, the patients showed alopecia areata, totalis or universalis. TCR yields per sample varied, mainly owing to small pooled library volume differences. Study results and limitations: No change in TCRs above 1 in 1000 frequency was produced by DPC sensitization. As the donors had alopecia, their immune response may differ from healthy people's.

This sample's time point: patch test 2, 6 weeks after DPC sensitization. This sample's treatment: therapeutic diphenylcyclopropenone sensitization with weekly scalp DPC. Trimming stripped 4 bases from V and 1 base from J, with 10 bases between. The length of the CDR3 is 14 residues. Germline V CDR1 and CDR2: SGHTA, FQGNSA. There are many counts of this clonotype. Its antigen is undetermined. One entry per CDR3 protein results from TCRdb running MiXCR on the RACE reads. This repertoire shows 100,000 or so distinct CDR3 sequences, about 9% found once; its top ten account for 2% to 2.5%. The receptor comes from a woman aged 40 to 50 with alopecia areata. Some clones in this sample may be carry-over from other donors' samples. The source was whole blood, collected in connection with sensitization to the hapten diphenylcyclopropenone (DPC). This rearrangement joins TRBV7-2 to TRBJ1-1; TRBD1 might be the D (6 bases). The CDR3 DNA sequence: TGTGCCAGCAGCTCCACAGGGAGGAACACTGAAGCTTTCTTT. Translated, it gives CASSSTGRNTEAFF.